This T cell receptor (beta chain) was sequenced during a study of cytomegalovirus exposure and HLA in healthy donors. Findings and caveats of the study: The study recorded 150 to 200 TCR beta chains that were cytomegalovirus-associated.

Note on this clone: Its antigen is not identified.

Vbeta (60) and Jbeta (13) primers were used in the PCR. Clones were read by immunoSEQ multiplex PCR, and TCRdb kept only the in-frame ones, dropping some. This table holds under 150,000 clones, 70% to 80% found once. Donors in the study were healthy people who gave bone marrow. What was sequenced was PBMCs. The receptor was isolated from a woman between 40 and 55 years old in good health and CMV-seropositive.

This chain's CDR3 is CASSPLDSPWEGYTF. DNA of the CDR3: TGTGCCAGCAGCCCGTTGGACAGTCCTTGGGAAGGCTACACCTTC. This sequence joins TRBV14 and TRBJ1-2; TRBD1 might be the D (6 bases). Trimming removed 4 bases at V and 8 bases at J, with 20 bases between. Germline CDR1 SGHDN, CDR2 FVKESK. The CDR3 spans 15 residues.